Presented here are 10 T cell receptor beta chains from one specimen sequenced in a study of blood T cell repertoires in COVID-19. Only in-frame clones appear in the TCRdb table, and some are missing; sequencing was by immunoSEQ multiplex PCR. The data contain approximately 300,000 clones, more than 75% of them singletons. The sequenced sample was PBMCs or T cells enriched from blood (not recorded which). These TCRs come from a woman between 18 and 30 years old who had recovered from COVID-19.

The chain carries TRBV10-3 and TRBJ2-7; TRBD2 might be the D (7 bases). The CDR3 consists of 14 residues. Germline CDR1 ENHRY, CDR2 SYGVKD. V lost 4 bases and J lost 3, with 13 bases in between. The CDR3 DNA follows: TGTGCCATCAGTGTGGGGGGAGGGGGCTACGAGCAGTACTTC. Its protein is CAISVGGGGYEQYF.

The rearrangement links TRBV6-1 to TRBJ1-3; TRBD1 agrees at 8 bases. V trimming: 3 bases; J trimming: 0 bases; junction bases outside the gene matches: 1. The germline gives CDR1 MNHNS, CDR2 SASEGT. The CDR3 consists of 15 residues. CDR3 in DNA: TGTGCCAGCAGTGACGACAGGGGCTCTGGAAACACCATATATTTT. It is translated as CASSDDRGSGNTIYF.

This clone was recorded a few times. The J gene is TRBJ1-4, the V gene TRBV28; TRBD1 is a possible D gene (5 bases). The length of the CDR3 is 13 residues. Germline CDR1 reads MDHEN; CDR2 reads SYDVKM. Trimming took off 10 bases at V and 8 bases at J, with 17 bases between the two ends. CDR3 residues: CATRGPGREKLFF. The CDR3 region has the DNA TGTGCCACAAGGGGCCCGGGGAGGGAAAAACTGTTTTTT.

The chain uses TRBV6-2 or TRBV6-3 and TRBJ2-1; D gene ambiguous. V was cut by 6 bases and J by 5 bases, with 14 bases left in between. The CDR3 runs 14 residues. CDR1 is MNHEY, CDR2 SVGEGT, per germline. CDR3 bases: TGTGCCAGCAGCCAAGCGCCACTAAACAATGAGCAGTTCTTC. Translated, it gives CASSQAPLNNEQFF.

V gene TRBV7-2 combines with J gene TRBJ1-1, with 7 bases matching TRBD1. Germline assignment: CDR1 SGHTA and CDR2 FQGNSA. The CDR3 length is 14 residues. The ends lost 3 bases at V and 4 bases at J; junction bases unmatched: 5. Written as DNA, the CDR3 is TGTGCCAGCAGCTTTACAGGGGTCTCCACTGAAGCTTTCTTT. This sequence encodes CASSFTGVSTEAFF.

This chain uses TRBV19 with TRBJ2-2; the D gene is possibly TRBD1 (6 bases). There are 15 residues in the CDR3. V was trimmed by 10 bases and J by 4 bases, leaving 19 bases between them. Looked up from germline, CDR1 is LNHDA and CDR2 is SQIVND (reference sequence). CDR3 sequence reads: CATSLQGSFTGELFF. CDR3 bases: TGTGCCACATCCCTACAGGGAAGTTTCACCGGGGAGCTGTTTTTT.

V usage is TRBV9 and J usage is TRBJ2-7; D is possibly TRBD1 (6 bases). The CDR3 is 14 amino acids. V lost 0 bases and J 2 bases, leaving 9 bases between the germline ends. Per the germline V gene, CDR1 is SGDLS and CDR2 is YYNGEE. The CDR3 nucleotides read TGTGCCAGCAGCGTAGCTTGGGGGCCCTACGAGCAGTACTTC. As protein: CASSVAWGPYEQYF.

J is TRBJ2-1 and V is TRBV11-3, with 8 bases matching TRBD2. The CDR3 has 15 amino acids. After removal of 5 bases from V and 2 bases from J, the junction contained 5 bases not matched to a gene. Germline lookup yields CDR1 SGHNT and CDR2 YENEEA. The CDR3 nucleotides are TGTGCCAGCAGCCCTAGCGGGCCAGCCTACAATGAGCAGTTCTTC. This translates into CASSPSGPAYNEQFF.

The genes are TRBV6-5 and TRBJ1-1, with unresolved D. V was pared by 5 bases and J by 1 base, with 14 bases between. CDR1 and CDR2 (germline): MNHEY, SVGAGI. The CDR3 contains 15 residues. The CDR3 bases are TGTGCCAGCAGTAGGGAGGGAGAGGAGAACACTGAAGCTTTCTTT. It yields the protein CASSREGEENTEAFF.

The J gene is TRBJ2-1, the V gene TRBV7-3; TRBD1 is a possible D gene (5 bases). The CDR3 loop spans 13 amino acids. The V and J ends lost 2 bases and 3 bases respectively, with 5 bases between them. CDR1 is SGHTA, CDR2 FQGTGA, per germline. CDR3 nucleotides: TGTGCCAGCAGCTTAGACAGCTACAATGAGCAGTTCTTC. It specifies CASSLDSYNEQFF.